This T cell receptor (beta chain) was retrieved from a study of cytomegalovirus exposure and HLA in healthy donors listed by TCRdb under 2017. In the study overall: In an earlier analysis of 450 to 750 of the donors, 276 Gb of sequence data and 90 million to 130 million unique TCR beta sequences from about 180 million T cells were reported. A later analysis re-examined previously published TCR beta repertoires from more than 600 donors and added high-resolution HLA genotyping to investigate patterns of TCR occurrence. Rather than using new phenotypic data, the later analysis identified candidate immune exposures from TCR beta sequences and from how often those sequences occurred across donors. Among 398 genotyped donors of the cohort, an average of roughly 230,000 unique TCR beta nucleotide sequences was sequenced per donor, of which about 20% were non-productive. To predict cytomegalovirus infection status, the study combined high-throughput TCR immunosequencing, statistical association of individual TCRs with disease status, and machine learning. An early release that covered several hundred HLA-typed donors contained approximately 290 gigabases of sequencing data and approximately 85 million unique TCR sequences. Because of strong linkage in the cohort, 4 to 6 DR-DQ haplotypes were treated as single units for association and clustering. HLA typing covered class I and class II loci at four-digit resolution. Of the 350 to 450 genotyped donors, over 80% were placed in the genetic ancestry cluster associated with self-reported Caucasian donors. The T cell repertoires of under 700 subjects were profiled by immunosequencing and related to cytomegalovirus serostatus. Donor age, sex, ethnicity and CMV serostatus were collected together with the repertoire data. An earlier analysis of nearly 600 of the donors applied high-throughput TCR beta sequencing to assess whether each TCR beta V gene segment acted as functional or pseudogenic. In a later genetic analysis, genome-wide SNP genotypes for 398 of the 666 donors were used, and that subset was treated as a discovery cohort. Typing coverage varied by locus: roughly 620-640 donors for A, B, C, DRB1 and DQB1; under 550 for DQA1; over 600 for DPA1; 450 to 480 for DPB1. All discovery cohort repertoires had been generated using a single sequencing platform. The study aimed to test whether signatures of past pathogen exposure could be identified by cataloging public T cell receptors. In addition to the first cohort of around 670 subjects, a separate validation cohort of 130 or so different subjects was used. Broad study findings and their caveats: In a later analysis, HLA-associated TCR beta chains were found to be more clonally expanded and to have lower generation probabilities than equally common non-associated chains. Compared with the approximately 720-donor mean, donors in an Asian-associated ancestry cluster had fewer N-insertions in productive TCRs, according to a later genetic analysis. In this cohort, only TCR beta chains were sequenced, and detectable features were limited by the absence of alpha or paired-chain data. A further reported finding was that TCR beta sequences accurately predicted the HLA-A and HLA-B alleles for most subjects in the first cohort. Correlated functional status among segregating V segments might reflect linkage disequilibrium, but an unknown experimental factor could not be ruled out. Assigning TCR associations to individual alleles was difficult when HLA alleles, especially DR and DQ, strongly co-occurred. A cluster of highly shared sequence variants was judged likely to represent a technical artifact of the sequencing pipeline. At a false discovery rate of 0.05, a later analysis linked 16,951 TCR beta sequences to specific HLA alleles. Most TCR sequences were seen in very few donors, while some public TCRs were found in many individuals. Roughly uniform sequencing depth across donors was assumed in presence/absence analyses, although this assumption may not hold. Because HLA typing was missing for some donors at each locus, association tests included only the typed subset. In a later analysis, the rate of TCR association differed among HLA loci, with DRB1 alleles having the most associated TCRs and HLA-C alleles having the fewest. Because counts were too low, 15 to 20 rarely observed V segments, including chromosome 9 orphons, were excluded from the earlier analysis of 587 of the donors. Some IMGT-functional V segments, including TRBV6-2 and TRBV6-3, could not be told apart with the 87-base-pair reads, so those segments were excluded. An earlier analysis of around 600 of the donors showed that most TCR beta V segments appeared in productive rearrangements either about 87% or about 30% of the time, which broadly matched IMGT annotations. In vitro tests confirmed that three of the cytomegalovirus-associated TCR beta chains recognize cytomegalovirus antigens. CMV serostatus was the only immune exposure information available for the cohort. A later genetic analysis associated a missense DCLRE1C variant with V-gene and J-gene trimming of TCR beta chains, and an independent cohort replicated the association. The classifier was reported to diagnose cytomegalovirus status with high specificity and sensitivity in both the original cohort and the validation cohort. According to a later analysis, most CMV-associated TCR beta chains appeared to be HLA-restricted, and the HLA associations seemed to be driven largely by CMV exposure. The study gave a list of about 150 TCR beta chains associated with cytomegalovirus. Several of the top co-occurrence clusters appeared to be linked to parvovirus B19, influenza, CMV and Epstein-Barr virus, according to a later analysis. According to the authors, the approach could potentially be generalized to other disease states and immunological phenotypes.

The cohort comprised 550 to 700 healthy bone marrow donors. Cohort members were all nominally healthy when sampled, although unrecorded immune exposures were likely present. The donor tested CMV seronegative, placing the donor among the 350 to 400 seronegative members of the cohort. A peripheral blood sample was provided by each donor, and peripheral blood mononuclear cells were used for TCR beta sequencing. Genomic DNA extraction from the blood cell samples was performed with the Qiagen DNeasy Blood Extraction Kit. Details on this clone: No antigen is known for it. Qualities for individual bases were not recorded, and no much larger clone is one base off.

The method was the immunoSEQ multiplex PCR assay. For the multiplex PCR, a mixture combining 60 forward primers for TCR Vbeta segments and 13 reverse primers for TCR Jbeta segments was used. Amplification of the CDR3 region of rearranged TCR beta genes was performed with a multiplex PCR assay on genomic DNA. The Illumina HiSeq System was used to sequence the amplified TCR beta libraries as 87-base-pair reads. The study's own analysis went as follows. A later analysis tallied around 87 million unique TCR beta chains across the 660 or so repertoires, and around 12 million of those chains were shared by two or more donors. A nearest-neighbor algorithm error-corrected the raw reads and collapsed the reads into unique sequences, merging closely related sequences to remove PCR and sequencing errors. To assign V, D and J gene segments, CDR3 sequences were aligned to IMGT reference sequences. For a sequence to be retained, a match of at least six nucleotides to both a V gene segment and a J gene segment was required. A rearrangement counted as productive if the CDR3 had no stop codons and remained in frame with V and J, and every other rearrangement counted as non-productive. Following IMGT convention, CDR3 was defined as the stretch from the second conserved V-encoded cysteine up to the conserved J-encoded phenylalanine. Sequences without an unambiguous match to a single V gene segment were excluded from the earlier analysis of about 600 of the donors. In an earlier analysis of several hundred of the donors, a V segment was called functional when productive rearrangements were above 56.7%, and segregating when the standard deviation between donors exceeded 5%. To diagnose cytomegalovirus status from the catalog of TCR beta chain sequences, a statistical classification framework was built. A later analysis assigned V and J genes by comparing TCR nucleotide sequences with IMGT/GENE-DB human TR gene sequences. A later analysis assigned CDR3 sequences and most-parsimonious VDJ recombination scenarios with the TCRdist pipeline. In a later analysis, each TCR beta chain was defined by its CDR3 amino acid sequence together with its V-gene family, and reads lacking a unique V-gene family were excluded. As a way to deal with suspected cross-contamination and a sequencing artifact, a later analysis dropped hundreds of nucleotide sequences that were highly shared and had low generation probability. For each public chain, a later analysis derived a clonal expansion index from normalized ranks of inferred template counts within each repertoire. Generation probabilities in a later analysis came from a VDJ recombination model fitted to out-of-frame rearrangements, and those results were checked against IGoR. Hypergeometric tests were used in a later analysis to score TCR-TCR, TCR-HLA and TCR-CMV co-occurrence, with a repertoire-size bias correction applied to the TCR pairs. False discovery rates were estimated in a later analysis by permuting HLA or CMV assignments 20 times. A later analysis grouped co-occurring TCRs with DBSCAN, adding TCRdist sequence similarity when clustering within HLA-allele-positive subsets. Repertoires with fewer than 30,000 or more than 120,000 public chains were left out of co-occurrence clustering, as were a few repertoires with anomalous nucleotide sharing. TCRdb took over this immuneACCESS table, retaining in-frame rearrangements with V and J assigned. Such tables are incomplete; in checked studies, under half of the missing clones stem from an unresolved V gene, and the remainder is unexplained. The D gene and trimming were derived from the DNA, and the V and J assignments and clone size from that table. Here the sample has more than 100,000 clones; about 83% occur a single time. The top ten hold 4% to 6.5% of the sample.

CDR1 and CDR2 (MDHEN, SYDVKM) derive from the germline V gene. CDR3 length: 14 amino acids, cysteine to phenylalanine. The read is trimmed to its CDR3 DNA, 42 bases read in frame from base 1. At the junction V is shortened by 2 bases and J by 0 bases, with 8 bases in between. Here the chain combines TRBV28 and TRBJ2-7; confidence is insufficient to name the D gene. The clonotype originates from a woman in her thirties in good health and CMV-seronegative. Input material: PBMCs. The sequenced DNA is TGTGCCAGCAGTTTACAGCAGGTCTCCTACGAGCAGTACTTC. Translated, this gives CASSLQQVSYEQYF.